This TCR beta chain emerged from a study of shared clonotypes between healthy human individuals (dated by TCRdb to 2020 to 2022). A note on the overall study: The cohort included a few men and a couple of women between 18 and 49 years of age. For each donor, CD4 naive and CD4 memory were each run on three plates, CD8 naive on two plates, and CD8 memory on one plate. To estimate repertoire size and how much clonotypes are shared between individuals, the study performed deep sequencing of blood TCR repertoires from roughly five healthy adults. To increase sequencing depth and limit assay-specific biases, TCR repertoire library preparation and sequencing were carried out by different laboratories using diverse techniques. Each donor's leukapheresis produced roughly between about 0.85 and 10 billion PBMCs.

V loses 7 bases, J loses 1 base, and the germline ends lie 14 bases apart. The CDR3, from cysteine to phenylalanine, totals 15 residues. Only the CDR3 DNA stays, 45 bases, in frame from base 1. The germline V gene gives CDR1 as MDHEN and CDR2 as SYDVKM. Healthy HIV-negative adults with no recently reported acute infections or vaccinations were included as donors. Every donor was a Caucasian adult living in Nashville, Tennessee, USA. CD8 memory samples were composed of magnetically selected CD45RO+ cells combined with CCR7-negative CD45RA+ effector memory (TemRA) cells. Blood was collected by leukapheresis, and PBMCs were isolated by Ficoll-Histopaque density gradient centrifugation and then cryopreserved in liquid nitrogen vapor phase. Analytical flow cytometry was used to check the purity and quantity of every magnetically sorted T cell population. Genomic DNA was isolated from each sorted fraction and quantified by UV absorbance on a Nanodrop 2000c.

Comments on this clone: This receptor's antigen is unknown. No much larger clonotype is one base removed from it; base qualities were not supplied.

Overall study results and their limits: About 5% of naive CD4, roughly 3.5% of naive CD8, around 2.3% of memory CD4, and over 0.35% of memory CD8 clonotypes were shared across several donors. Pairwise subsampling indicated that sequencing depth was expected to affect the degree of clonotype sharing among donors. Because the study included a small number of donors, the genetic and exposure-history diversity represented was limited. Higher generation probabilities were observed for clonotypes shared by all four sorted-subset donors than for non-shared clonotypes. Even with the large sequencing depth, rarefaction of the sorted-subset datasets indicated that sequencing was incomplete. Naive subsets generally had larger estimated clonotype richness than memory subsets did. Sampling was limited to blood, and TCR repertoires in tissue likely differ from TCR repertoires in blood.

Using the deep immunoSEQ assay, TCR CDR3 regions were amplified from genomic DNA by multiplex PCR. Extracted genomic DNA from each cell subset was spread evenly across all wells of several immunoSEQ 96-well plates, with each plate serving as a replicate. Each replicate PCR for sorted subsets received about 210 ng genomic DNA, equal to about 30,000 T cell genomes. Purified libraries were quantified with a Qubit 3.0 fluorometer, sized on a Bioanalyzer 2100, and re-quantified with the KAPA Library Quantification kit. Every immunoSEQ 96-well plate was sequenced on a separate single-read 150-cycle Illumina NextSeq 550 flow cell. Per the source publication's procedure: Because the immunoSEQ output held only junctional sequences and lacked quality scores, the filtering could not match the filtering applied to full-length reads. To assign V/J genes and CDR3, sequences were annotated against IMGT germline references using PyIR, a Python wrapper for IgBLAST v1.9. Any read was removed if the V/J assignment was weak (E-value above 1e-6), the CDR3 was missing, or the read contained stop codons, out-of-frame junctions, or ambiguous translated residues. V3J clonotypes were defined as sequences sharing the same inferred V gene, J gene, and CDR3 amino acid sequence. Percentage overlap between repertoires was computed as shared unique clonotypes divided by the size of the smaller repertoire. RTK rarefaction, the Chao1 estimator, and Recon v2.1 estimates of unobserved clonotypes were used to assess repertoire richness. OLGA was used to compute generation probabilities for all TCRbeta clonotypes that the gDNA method yielded from a handful of donors. This is the immuneACCESS table as TCRdb keeps it, with only in-frame sequences that have V and J called. A part of the clones is gone; compared with another copy, unresolved V genes explain less than half, and the rest is unexplained. That table gives V, J and clone size, and the DNA gave D and trimming. For this sample there are about 380,000 clones; 90% to 98% appear just once. Of the sample, around 0.32% is held by the ten largest clones.

The receptor was isolated from a man between 25 and 39 years old in good health. Specimen: memory CD8+ T cells sorted from blood. This specimen's cell subset or site label, per the study, means: CD45RO+ cells pooled with CCR7-negative TemRA cells. The rearranged segments are TRBV28 and TRBJ2-1, with a weak D call of TRBD1 (5 bases match). The CDR3 amino acid sequence is: CASTDPTGSYNEQFF. Read as DNA, the sequence is TGTGCCAGCACCGACCCCACAGGTTCCTACAATGAGCAGTTCTTC.